This T cell receptor beta chain was sequenced in a study of T cell responses to AZD1222 COVID-19 vaccine (dated by TCRdb to 2020 to 2022). About the investigation overall: AZD1222 recipients with second doses at about 4 weeks or about 12 weeks were pooled, because spike-specific TCR depth and breadth did not differ between schedules. TCR sequencing was performed for 230 to 250 trial participants, of whom about 200 were given two doses of AZD1222 and approximately 25 were given two doses of MenACWY control vaccine. Trial participants were enrolled by age into subgroups of 18-55, 56-69 and 70-plus years, and roughly 160, 29 and 62 TCR-sequenced participants, respectively, were included in these subgroups. Overall results and qualifications from the work: Participants were mostly white British, with more females than males. The authors suggested clonal diversity may have been underestimated. Reportedly, almost half of the unique spike-specific TCRs recognized epitopes lying outside the regions that are mutated in the B.1.351 and B.1.1.7 variants. Spike-specific TCR breadth and depth rose significantly after two AZD1222 doses compared with day 0 and with MenACWY recipients. CD4 TCRs associated with the vaccine covered the entire spike protein, and the dominant responses were in regions 160-218 and 743-854. Because no day 14 peak-response samples were available, the repertoires could be characterized only after the peak T cell response. Conclusions about previously exposed vaccinees are limited because only a handful of AZD1222 recipients were SARS-CoV-2 seropositive at baseline. In the small 56-69-year group, the increase in depth fell short of significance, most likely because of low power.

The CDR3 regions of human TCRbeta chains were analyzed by immunosequencing. Per the source publication's procedure: Repertoire TCRs were matched against a reference library of SARS-CoV-2-specific TCRs generated with the MIRA antigen-specificity platform. Breadth meant the fraction of unique TCRs that were SARS-CoV-2-associated, whereas depth meant the fraction of total T cells that were SARS-CoV-2-associated. Using the MIRA data, every spike-specific TCR was mapped to the spike region that the TCR reacted to and assigned to either a CD4 or a CD8 class. Log10-transformed breadth and depth values were compared by one-way ANOVA with Sidak's multiple comparisons tests. TCRdb provides this immuneACCESS table in a form limited to in-frame rearrangements. Some clones are lacking; in checked studies, under half of them reflect an unresolved V gene, and why the rest are absent is not known. V, J and clone size were drawn from that table, and D and trimming were deduced from the DNA. This sample gives approximately 140,000 clones in total; less than 95% of them show up just once. Clones ranked in the top ten supply roughly 3.1% of the sample.

Unmatched junction bases come to 3, with V trimmed by 4 bases and J by 7 bases. From cysteine to phenylalanine, the CDR3 is 14 amino acids long. Solely the CDR3 DNA is kept, with 42 bases framed from the first base. According to the germline V gene, CDR1 reads SGDLS and CDR2 reads YYNGEE. Concerning this clone itself: Its target antigen remains unknown. Per-base qualities were not stored, and no clone one base away is much larger.

This sample's time point label indicates: baseline before first vaccination. Samples from vaccinated people were obtained from the UK trials COV001 and COV002, which included a single-blind randomized controlled phase 2/3 trial of AZD1222 (ChAdOx1 nCoV-19) in healthy adults. For TCRbeta chain sequencing, PBMC samples were collected from trial participants at day 0 and at day 28 after the second dose. The sequence derives from an adult in good health. Source: peripheral blood, taken on day 0 of AZD1222 vaccination. The rearranged segments are TRBV9 and TRBJ1-6, and 9 junction bases match TRBD1. The sequenced DNA: TGTGCCAGCAGCCCGGGACAGGGAAATTCACCCCTCCACTTT. It specifies CASSPGQGNSPLHF.